This passage covers 9 T cell receptor beta chains from one sample sequenced in a study of blood T cell repertoires in COVID-19. Only in-frame clones appear in the TCRdb table, and some are missing; sequencing was by immunoSEQ multiplex PCR. The sample carries approximately 220,000 clones, about nine tenths recorded once. The material sequenced was peripheral blood. The receptors stem from a man aged 35 to 55 with acute or convalescent COVID-19.

V and J are TRBV29-1 and TRBJ1-1; D is uncertain. CDR1 is SQVTM, CDR2 ANQGSEA, per germline. This CDR3 comprises 12 residues. The germline V and J ends were trimmed by 1 base and 6 bases, with 9 bases remaining between them. Written as DNA, the CDR3 is TGCAGCGTTGAAGCGCGAACGGCTGAAGCTTTCTTT. Protein: CSVEARTAEAFF.

The CDR3 region is CASRKGVVNYGYTF. The DNA of the CDR3 is TGTGCCAGCAGGAAAGGGGTGGTTAACTATGGCTACACCTTC. This rearrangement joins TRBV28 to TRBJ1-2; D might be TRBD1 (5 bases). The CDR3 is made up of 14 amino acids. Germline V gene sequence: CDR1 MDHEN, CDR2 SYDVKM. The ends were cut back, 6 bases at V and 1 base at J, with 12 bases in the middle.

The chain is built from TRBV19 and TRBJ2-7; 9 nucleotides line up with TRBD2. The CDR3 length is 14 residues. Per the germline V gene, CDR1 is LNHDA and CDR2 is SQIVND (reference sequence). V was clipped by 3 bases and J by 5 bases; unmatched bases: 5. In DNA, the CDR3 is TGTGCCAGTAGTATTAGCGGGAGCGCCCACGAGCAGTACTTC. It specifies CASSISGSAHEQYF.

This sequence joins TRBV19 and TRBJ1-5; D not certain. In germline, CDR1 is LNHDA, CDR2 SQIVND (reference sequence). This CDR3 region has 14 residues. V lost 3 bases and J 0 bases, leaving 6 bases between the germline ends. The CDR3 DNA reads as TGTGCCAGTAGTATGAGGGTTAGCAATCAGCCCCAGCATTTT. Its protein is CASSMRVSNQPQHF.

The chain links TRBV15 to TRBJ1-5; 7 bases agree with TRBD1. Per germline, CDR1 LNHNV and CDR2 YYDKDF (reference sequence). Losses at the gene ends were 0 bases for V and 5 bases for J; bases not matched to a gene: 4. This CDR3 has 15 residues. The CDR3 DNA reads TGTGCCACCAGCAGAGAGACAGGGTCTGATCAGCCCCAGCATTTT. Encoded protein: CATSRETGSDQPQHF.

This rearrangement joins TRBV27 to TRBJ2-7; TRBD2 matches at 9 bases. CDR1 is MNHEY, CDR2 SMNVEV, per germline (reference sequence). After removal of 2 bases from V and 6 bases from J, the junction contained 8 bases not matched to a gene. There are 15 residues in the CDR3. The CDR3 region is CASSLGAGGASEQYF. CDR3 coding DNA: TGTGCCAGCAGTTTAGGGGCGGGGGGGGCTAGCGAGCAGTACTTC.

The rearrangement joins TRBV14 to TRBJ2-2; TRBD2 agrees at 10 bases. V trimming: 5 bases; J trimming: 6 bases; junction bases outside the gene matches: 18. The CDR3 extends over 19 amino acids. Germline V lookup: CDR1 SGHDN, CDR2 FVKESK. Here the CDR3 DNA reads TGTGCCAGCAGCGCCTACGGAGCGGGGGGGCCTCGGACCGCCGGGGAGCTGTTTTTT. It specifies CASSAYGAGGPRTAGELFF.

The chain employs TRBV24-1 and TRBJ2-1; 10 bases line up with TRBD1. The J segment lost 0 bases and the V segment lost 4 bases, leaving 5 bases of the junction unmatched. Germline CDR1 and CDR2: KGHDR and SFDVKD. The CDR3 is made up of 17 amino acids. The CDR3 sequence: CATSDPGQGGSYNEQFF. The CDR3 DNA sequence: TGTGCCACCAGTGACCCCGGACAGGGGGGCTCCTACAATGAGCAGTTCTTC.

The rearrangement uses TRBV7-2 and TRBJ1-2; TRBD1 is a possible D gene (6 bases). Germline V lookup: CDR1 SGHTA, CDR2 FQGNSA. The V gene lost 0 bases and the J gene lost 4 bases, with 9 bases spanning the gap. The length of the CDR3 is 14 residues. CDR3 residues: CASSLAGTTYGYTF. In DNA form, the CDR3 reads TGTGCCAGCAGCTTAGCCGGGACAACCTATGGCTACACCTTC.